This T cell receptor beta chain was recorded in a study of T cell responses to AZD1222 COVID-19 vaccine. This CDR3 region has 12 residues. Germline values: CDR1 SGHDT, CDR2 YYEEEE. V gave up 5 bases and J gave up 6 bases, with 8 bases separating them. Notes on the study in general: It was only after the peak T cell response that any repertoires were sampled. It was only six AZD1222 recipients who were seropositive at baseline. Vaccine-related CD4 TCRs covered spike, predominating at 160-218 and 743-854.

Comment on this clone: The target antigen is unknown.

Some clones are missing from TCRdb's copy, which holds only in-frame ones; the method was immunoSEQ multiplex PCR. The sample includes some 120,000 clones, about 90% seen only once; the top ten take 3.5% to 5%. The TCR originated in an adult in good health. The rearrangement links TRBV5-6 to TRBJ2-2; D is perhaps TRBD2 (6 bases). Specimen: peripheral blood, collected on day 0 of AZD1222 vaccination. For the CDR3, the DNA is TGTGCCAGCAGGGGGAGGCCCGGGGAGCTGTTTTTT. This codes for CASRGRPGELFF.